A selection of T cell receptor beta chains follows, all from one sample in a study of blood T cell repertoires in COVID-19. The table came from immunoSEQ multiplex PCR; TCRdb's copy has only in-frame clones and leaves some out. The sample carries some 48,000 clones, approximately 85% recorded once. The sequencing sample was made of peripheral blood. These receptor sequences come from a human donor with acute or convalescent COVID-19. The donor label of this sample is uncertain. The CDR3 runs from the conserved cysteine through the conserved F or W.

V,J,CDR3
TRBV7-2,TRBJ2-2,CASSPSGGSYTGELFF
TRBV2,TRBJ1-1,CASTAGTEAFF
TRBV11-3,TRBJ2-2,CASSLGAGFANTGELFF
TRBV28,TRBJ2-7,CASSFVSGASGYYEQYF
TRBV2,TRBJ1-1,CASMSGVSFGYTEAFF
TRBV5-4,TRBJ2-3,CASSRTGDTDTQYF
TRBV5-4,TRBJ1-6,CASSLLGTGSGSPLHF
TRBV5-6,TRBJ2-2,CASSYGLAGELFF
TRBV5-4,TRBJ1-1,CASSQDRGQNTEAFF
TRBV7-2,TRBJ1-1,CASSLKTGNTEAFF
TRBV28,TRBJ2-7,CASSSPGLTYEQYF
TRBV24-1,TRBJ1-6,CATSDLQGTGNSPLHF
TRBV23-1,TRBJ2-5,CASSTQGEQTQYF
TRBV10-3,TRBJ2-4,CAISEGSALGDIQYF
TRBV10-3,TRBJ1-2,CAISEWAGYGYTF
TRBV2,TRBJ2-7,CASTLELDLYEQYF
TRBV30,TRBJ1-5,CAWSVLLGGPQHF
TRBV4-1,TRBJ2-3,CASSQGLGTSATSPYF
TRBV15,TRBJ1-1,CATSRVQGTTEAFF
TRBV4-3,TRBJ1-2,CASSHSGTGEGYGYTF
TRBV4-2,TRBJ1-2,CASSQEGQGTGSGYTF
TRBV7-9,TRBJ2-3,CASSRSGDLTDTQYF
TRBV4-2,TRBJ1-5,CASSQDRQAHQPQHF
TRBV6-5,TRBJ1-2,CASSSWDSRGYTF
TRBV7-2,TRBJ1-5,CASSGTRNQPQHF
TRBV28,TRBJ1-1,CASSPPARTNTEAFF
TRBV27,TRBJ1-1,CASSRWDRGTEAFF
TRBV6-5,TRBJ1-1,CASGVGWAGNTEAFF
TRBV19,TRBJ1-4,CASSIGGVYGEKLFF
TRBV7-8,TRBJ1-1,CAAGQGALAFF
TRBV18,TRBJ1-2,CASSQRTGESSYGYTF
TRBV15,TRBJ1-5,CATSRGGQNQPQHF
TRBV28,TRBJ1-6,CASSRGLGNSPLHF
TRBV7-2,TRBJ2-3,CASSPSGKTDTQYF
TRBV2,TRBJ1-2,CASSDAQGLGSGYTF
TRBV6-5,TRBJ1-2,CATRPRGGGYTF
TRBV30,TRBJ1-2,CAWGLYGYTF
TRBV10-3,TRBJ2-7,CAIRGGLDYEQYF
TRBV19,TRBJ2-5,CASGTGPPRYF
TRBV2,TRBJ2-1,CASSRLAEQQFF
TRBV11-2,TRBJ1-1,CASSLTSGYFMNTEAFF
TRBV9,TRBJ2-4,CASSMLAGGPKNIQYF
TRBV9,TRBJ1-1,CASSPRDRSTEAFF
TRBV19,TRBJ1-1,CASIGPGWNTEAFF
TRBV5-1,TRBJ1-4,CASSMTGTEFIGEKLFF
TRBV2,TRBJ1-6,CASRYTGGGSPLHF
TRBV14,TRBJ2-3,CASSQRGRTDTQYF
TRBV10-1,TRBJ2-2,CASSPFNTGELFF
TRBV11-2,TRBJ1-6,CASSRLGADHSPLHF
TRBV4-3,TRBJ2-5,CASSQEVAGRETQYF
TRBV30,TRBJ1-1,CAWSVHRNTEAFF
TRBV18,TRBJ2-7,CASSTTSGGFYEQYF